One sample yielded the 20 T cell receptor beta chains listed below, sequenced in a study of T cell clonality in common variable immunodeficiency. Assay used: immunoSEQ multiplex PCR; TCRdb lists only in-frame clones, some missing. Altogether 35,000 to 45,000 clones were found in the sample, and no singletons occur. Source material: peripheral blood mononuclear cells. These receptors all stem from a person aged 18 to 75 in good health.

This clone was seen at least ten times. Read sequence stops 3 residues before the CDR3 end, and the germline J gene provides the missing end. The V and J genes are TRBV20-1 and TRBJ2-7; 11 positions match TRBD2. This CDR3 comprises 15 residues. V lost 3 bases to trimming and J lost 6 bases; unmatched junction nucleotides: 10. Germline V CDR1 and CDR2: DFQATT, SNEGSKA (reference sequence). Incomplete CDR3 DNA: TGCAGTGCTAGCTCACTAGCGGGAGATTTGGGCGAG. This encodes CSASSLAGDLGE. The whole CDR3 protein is CSASSLAGDLGEQYF.

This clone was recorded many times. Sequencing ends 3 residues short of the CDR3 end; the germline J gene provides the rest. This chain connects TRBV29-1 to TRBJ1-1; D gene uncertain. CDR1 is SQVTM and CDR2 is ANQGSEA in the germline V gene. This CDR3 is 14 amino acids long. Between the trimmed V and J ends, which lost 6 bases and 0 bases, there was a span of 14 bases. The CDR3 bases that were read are TGCAGCGTGGCGGGCAGCGCCATGAACACTGAA. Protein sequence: CSVAGSAMNTE. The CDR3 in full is CSVAGSAMNTEAFF.

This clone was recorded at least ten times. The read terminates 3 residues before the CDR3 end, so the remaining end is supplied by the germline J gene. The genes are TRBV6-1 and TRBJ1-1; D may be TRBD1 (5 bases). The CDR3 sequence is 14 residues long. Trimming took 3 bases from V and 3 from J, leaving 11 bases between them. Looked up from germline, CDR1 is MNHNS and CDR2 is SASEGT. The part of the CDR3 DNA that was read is TGTGCCAGCAGTGAGCCGGGACTGTACACTGAA. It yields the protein CASSEPGLYTE. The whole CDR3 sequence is CASSEPGLYTEAFF.

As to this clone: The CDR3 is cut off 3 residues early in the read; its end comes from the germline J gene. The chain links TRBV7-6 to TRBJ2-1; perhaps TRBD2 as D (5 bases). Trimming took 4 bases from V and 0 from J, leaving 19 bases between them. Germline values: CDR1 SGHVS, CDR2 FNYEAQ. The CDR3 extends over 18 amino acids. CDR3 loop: CASSSEFLDFSSYNEQFF. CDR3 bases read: TGTGCCAGCAGCTCCGAGTTTCTGGACTTCAGCTCCTACAATGAG.

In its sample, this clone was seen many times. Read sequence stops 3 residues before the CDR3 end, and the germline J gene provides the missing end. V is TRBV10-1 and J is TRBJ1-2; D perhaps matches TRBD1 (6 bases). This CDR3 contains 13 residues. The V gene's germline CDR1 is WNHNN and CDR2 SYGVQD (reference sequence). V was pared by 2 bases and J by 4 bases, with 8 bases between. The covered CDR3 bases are TGCGCCAGCAGTGAGGCGGACAGCTATGGC. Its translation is CASSEADSYG. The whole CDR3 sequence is CASSEADSYGYTF.

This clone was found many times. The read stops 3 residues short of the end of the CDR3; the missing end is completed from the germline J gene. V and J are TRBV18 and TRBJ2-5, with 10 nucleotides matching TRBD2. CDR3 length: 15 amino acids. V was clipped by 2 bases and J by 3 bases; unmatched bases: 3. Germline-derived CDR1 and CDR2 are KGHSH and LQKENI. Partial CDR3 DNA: TGTGCCAGCTCACCAATCCTAGCGGGAGAAGAGACC. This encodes CASSPILAGEET. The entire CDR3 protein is CASSPILAGEETQYF. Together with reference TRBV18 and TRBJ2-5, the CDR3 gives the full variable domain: NAGVMQNPRHLVRRRGQEARLRCSPMKGHSHVYWYRQLPEEGLKFMVYLQKENIIDESGMPKERFSAEFPKEGPSILRIQQVVRGDSAAYFCASSPILAGEETQYFGPGTRLLVL.

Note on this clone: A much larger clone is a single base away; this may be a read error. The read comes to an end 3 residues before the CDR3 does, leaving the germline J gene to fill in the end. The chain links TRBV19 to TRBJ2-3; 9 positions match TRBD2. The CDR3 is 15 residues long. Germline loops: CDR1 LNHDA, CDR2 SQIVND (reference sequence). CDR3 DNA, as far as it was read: TGTGCCAATAGTTGGCGGGAGGGATACACAGATACG. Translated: CANSWREGYTDT. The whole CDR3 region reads CANSWREGYTDTQYF.

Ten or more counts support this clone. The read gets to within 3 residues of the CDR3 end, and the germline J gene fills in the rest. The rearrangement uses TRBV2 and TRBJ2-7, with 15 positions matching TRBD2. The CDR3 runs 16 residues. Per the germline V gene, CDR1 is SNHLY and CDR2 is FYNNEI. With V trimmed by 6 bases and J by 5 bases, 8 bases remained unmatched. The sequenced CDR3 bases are TGTGCCAGCAGGCGGACTAGCGGGAGGGCCCCCAACGAG. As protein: CASRRTSGRAPNE. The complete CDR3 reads CASRRTSGRAPNEQYF.

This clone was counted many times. The CDR3 bases that were read are TGTGCCAGCAGCTCGGAGCCGGGACTAGCGGGGCTTGAG. Translated: CASSSEPGLAGLE. The full CDR3 protein is CASSSEPGLAGLEQFF. This sequence joins TRBV7-6 and TRBJ2-1; TRBD2 matches 13 bases. The read ends 3 residues before the CDR3 terminus; that terminus is restored from the germline J gene. After removal of 4 bases from V and 9 bases from J, the junction contained 9 bases not matched to a gene. From germline, CDR1 is SGHVS and CDR2 FNYEAQ. This CDR3 has 16 residues.

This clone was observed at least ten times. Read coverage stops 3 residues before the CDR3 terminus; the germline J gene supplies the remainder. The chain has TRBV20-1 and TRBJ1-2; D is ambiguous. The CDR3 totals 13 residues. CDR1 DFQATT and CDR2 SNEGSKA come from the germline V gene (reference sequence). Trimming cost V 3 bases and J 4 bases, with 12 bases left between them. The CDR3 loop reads CSASQKNPYGYTF. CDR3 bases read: TGCAGTGCTAGTCAGAAGAACCCCTATGGC.

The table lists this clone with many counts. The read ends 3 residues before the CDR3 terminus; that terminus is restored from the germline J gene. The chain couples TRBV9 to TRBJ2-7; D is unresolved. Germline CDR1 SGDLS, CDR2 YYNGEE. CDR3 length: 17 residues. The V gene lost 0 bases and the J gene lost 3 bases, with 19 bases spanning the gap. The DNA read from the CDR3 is TGTGCCAGCAGCGTAGGAATTGAGTGGTCAGGAAACTACGAG. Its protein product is CASSVGIEWSGNYE. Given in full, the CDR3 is CASSVGIEWSGNYEQYF.

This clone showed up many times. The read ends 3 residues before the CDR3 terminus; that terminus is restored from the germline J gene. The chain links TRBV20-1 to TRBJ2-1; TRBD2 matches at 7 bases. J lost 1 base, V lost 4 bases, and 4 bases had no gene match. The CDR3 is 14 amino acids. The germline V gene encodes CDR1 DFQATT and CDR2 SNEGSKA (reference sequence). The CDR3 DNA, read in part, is TGCAGTGCTACAGGGACTACATCCTACAATGAG. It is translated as CSATGTTSYNE. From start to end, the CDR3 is CSATGTTSYNEQFF.

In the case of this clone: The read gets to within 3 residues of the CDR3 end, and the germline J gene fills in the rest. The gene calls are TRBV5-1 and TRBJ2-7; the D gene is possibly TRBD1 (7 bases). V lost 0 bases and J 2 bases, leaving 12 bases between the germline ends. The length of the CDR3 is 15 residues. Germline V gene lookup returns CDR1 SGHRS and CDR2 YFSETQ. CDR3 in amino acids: CASSLAQGGPYEQYF. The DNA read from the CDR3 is TGCGCCAGCAGCTTGGCCCAGGGGGGTCCCTACGAG.

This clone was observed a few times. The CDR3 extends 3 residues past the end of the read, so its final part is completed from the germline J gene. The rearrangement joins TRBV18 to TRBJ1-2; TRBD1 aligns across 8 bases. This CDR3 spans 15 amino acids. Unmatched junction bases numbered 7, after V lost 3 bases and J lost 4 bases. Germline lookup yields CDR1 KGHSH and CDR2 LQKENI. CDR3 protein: CASSPTGERAYGYTF. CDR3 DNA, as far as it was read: TGTGCCAGCTCACCGACAGGGGAGAGAGCCTATGGC.

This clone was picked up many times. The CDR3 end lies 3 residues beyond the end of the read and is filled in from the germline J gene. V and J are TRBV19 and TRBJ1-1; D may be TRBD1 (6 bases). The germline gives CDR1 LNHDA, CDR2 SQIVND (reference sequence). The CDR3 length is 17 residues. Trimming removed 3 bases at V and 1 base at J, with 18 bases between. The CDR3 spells CASSMRGTGKRNTEAFF. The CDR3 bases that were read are TGTGCCAGTAGTATGAGGGGAACAGGGAAAAGGAACACTGAA.

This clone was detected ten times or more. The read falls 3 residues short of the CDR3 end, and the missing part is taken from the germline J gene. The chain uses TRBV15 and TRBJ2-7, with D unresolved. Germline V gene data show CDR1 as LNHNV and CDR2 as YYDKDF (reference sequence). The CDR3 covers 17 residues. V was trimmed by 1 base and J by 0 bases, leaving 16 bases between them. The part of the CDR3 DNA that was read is TGTGCCACCAGCAGAGGCCCACCAATACAAAACTCCTACGAG. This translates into CATSRGPPIQNSYE. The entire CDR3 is CATSRGPPIQNSYEQYF.

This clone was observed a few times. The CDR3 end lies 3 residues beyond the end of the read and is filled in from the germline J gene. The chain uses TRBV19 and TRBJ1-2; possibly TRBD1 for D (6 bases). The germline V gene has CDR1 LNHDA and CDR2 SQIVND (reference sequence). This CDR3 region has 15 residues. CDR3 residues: CASSIGGGGNNDYTF. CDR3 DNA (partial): TGTGCCAGTAGTATAGGCGGGGGCGGTAACAATGAC.

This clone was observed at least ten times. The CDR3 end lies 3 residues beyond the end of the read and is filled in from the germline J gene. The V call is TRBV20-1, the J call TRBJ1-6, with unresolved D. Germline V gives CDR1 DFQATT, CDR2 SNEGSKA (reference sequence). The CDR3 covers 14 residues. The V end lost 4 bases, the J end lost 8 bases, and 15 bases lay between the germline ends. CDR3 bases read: TGCAGTGCTAAAGTAGGAGGGTCGGATTCACCC. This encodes CSAKVGGSDSP. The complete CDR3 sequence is CSAKVGGSDSPLHF.

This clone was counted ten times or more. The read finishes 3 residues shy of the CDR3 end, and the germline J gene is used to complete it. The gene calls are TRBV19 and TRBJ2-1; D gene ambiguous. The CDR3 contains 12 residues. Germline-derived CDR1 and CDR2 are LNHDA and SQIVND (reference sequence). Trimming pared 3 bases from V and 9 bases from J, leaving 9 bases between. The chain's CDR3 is CASSIIPGEQFF. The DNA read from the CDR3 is TGTGCCAGTAGTATCATCCCCGGTGAG.

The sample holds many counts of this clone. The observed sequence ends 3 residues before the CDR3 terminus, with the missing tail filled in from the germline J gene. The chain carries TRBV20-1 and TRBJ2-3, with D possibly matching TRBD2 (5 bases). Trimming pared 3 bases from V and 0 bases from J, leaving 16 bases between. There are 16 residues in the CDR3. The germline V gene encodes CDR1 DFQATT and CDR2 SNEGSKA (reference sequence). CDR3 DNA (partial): TGCAGTGCTAGGGGTAGCGACACTTCTAGCACAGATACG. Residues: CSARGSDTSSTDT. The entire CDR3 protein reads CSARGSDTSSTDTQYF.